One and the same sample provided the 8 T cell receptor beta chains below, sequenced in a study of shared clonotypes between healthy human individuals. The naive CD8 fraction comprised CD45RO-negative cells positively selected for CCR7 and excluded terminally differentiated effector memory CD45RA+ cells. TCRdb's copy holds only in-frame clones and misses some; the assay was immunoSEQ multiplex PCR. The data contain about 2.2 million clones, under 95% of them seen just once; the ten biggest clones take up around 1.7%. The sequenced sample consisted of naive CD8+ T cells from PBMCs. The receptors here all came from a man between 18 and 35 years old in good health. Some clones in this sample may be carry-over from other donors' samples.

The V call is TRBV5-8, the J call TRBJ1-5; D remains unclear. Germline V gene lookup returns CDR1 SGHTS and CDR2 YDEGEE. The CDR3 sequence is 18 residues long. The ends were cut back, 2 bases at V and 0 bases at J, with 18 bases in the middle. As DNA, the CDR3 is TGTGCCAGCAGCTTTTTCGTCATTGCTTCCAGTAGCAATCAGCCCCAGCATTTT. Residues: CASSFFVIASSSNQPQHF.

This clone has only one observation. Other DNA sequences in the same sample also yield this CDR3. This chain uses TRBV5-6 with TRBJ1-2; TRBD1 matches 8 bases. The V and J ends lost 3 bases and 6 bases, in that order; junction bases with no gene match: 7. From germline, CDR1 is SGHDT and CDR2 YYEEEE. The CDR3 has 14 amino acids. This CDR3 is CASSSDREGDGYTF. In DNA form, the CDR3 reads TGTGCCAGCAGCTCGGACAGGGAGGGGGATGGCTACACCTTC.

The sample holds one count of this clone. The chain carries TRBV4-2 and TRBJ2-1, with TRBD2 matching over 9 bases. This CDR3 has 18 amino acids. Trimming removed 0 bases from V and 2 bases from J; junction bases left unmatched: 8. CDR1 is LGHNA and CDR2 is YNFKEQ in the germline V gene. In DNA, the CDR3 is TGTGCCAGCAGCCAAGATCCCCGACTAGCGGAGCCCTACAATGAGCAGTTCTTC. It yields the protein CASSQDPRLAEPYNEQFF.

This chain uses TRBV6-5 with TRBJ2-3, with D perhaps matching TRBD1 or TRBD2 (5 bases each). The CDR3 extends over 15 amino acids. Between the trimmed V and J ends, which lost 4 bases and 0 bases, there was a span of 11 bases. CDR1 MNHEY and CDR2 SVGAGI come from the germline V gene. In nucleotides, the CDR3 is TGTGCCAGCAGTTCGGGACCGAGCAGCACAGATACGCAGTATTTT. As protein: CASSSGPSSTDTQYF.

V usage is TRBV28 and J usage is TRBJ1-5; TRBD1 aligns across 10 bases. Germline V gene data show CDR1 as MDHEN and CDR2 as SYDVKM. J lost 5 bases, V lost 6 bases, and 7 bases had no gene match. CDR3 length equals 15 residues. CDR3 coding DNA: TGTGCCAGCAGCTATCGGGACAGGGGATATCAGCCCCAGCATTTT. Translated: CASSYRDRGYQPQHF.

The DNA of the CDR3 is TGCGCCAGCCTGACAGGGACCGGGGAGCTGTTTTTT. Residues: CASLTGTGELFF. This rearrangement joins TRBV4-1 to TRBJ2-2; 7 positions agree with TRBD1. After removal of 8 bases from V and 5 bases from J, the junction contained 2 bases not matched to a gene. This CDR3 spans 12 amino acids. The germline gives CDR1 MGHRA, CDR2 YSYEKL.

This chain uses TRBV19 with TRBJ1-1; no reliable D call. The CDR3 runs to 14 residues. V shed 7 bases and J shed 5 bases, with 17 bases lying between them. Germline V CDR1 and CDR2: LNHDA, SQIVND (reference sequence). The CDR3 reads CASTPNPGWTEAFF. Here the CDR3 DNA reads TGTGCCAGTACCCCCAACCCGGGGTGGACTGAAGCTTTCTTT.

The count of this clone is one. Within the sample, other DNA sequences also encode this same CDR3. The chain combines TRBV28 with TRBJ2-2; possibly TRBD1 for D (5 bases). Deletions cut 5 bases from V and 6 bases from J, with 10 bases between. The CDR3 extends over 13 amino acids. Germline assignment: CDR1 MDHEN and CDR2 SYDVKM. The chain's CDR3 is CASSLQGSGELFF. CDR3 bases: TGTGCCAGCAGTCTCCAGGGATCCGGGGAGCTGTTTTTT.